Each of the 20 T cell receptor beta chains below was sequenced from the same sample in a study of chemoradiotherapy in HPV16-positive cancers. Method: immunoSEQ multiplex PCR; TCRdb's copy keeps in-frame clones and lacks some. Altogether tens of thousands of clones are present, around nine tenths being singletons, with the ten largest covering 4.2%. The source was blood, collected from a patient who underwent chemoradiotherapy. Source of these receptors: a human donor with HPV-associated anogenital cancer.

This chain connects TRBV27 to TRBJ1-1; D ambiguous. CDR1 is MNHEY and CDR2 is SMNVEV in the germline V gene (reference sequence). V was cut by 3 bases and J by 1 base, with 9 bases left in between. The CDR3 totals 14 residues. CDR3 sequence (DNA): TGTGCCAGCAGTTTCTTGGCGGCGAACACTGAAGCTTTCTTT. It translates to CASSFLAANTEAFF.

The rearrangement links TRBV5-1 to TRBJ2-1; 7 nucleotides match TRBD1. V trimming: 3 bases; J trimming: 8 bases; junction bases outside the gene matches: 5. Looked up from germline, CDR1 is SGHRS and CDR2 is YFSETQ. The CDR3 sequence is 13 residues long. The CDR3: CASSYRGVDEQFF. CDR3 nucleotides: TGCGCCAGCAGCTACAGGGGTGTCGATGAGCAGTTCTTC.

The rearrangement uses TRBV2 and TRBJ1-4; 9 bases agree with TRBD1. The CDR3 runs to 14 residues. CDR1 is SNHLY and CDR2 is FYNNEI in the germline V gene. V dropped 6 bases and J dropped 4; count of bases not matched to a gene: 3. CDR3 nucleotide sequence: TGTGCCAGCAGGGGGACAGGGCTTAATGAAAAACTGTTTTTT. Translation gives CASRGTGLNEKLFF.

This chain links TRBV6-5 with TRBJ2-2, with D uncertain. The CDR3 runs 12 residues. The ends were cut back, 6 bases at V and 6 bases at J, with 8 bases in the middle. The germline V gene encodes CDR1 MNHEY and CDR2 SVGAGI. CDR3 region: CASSLSSGELFF. Here the CDR3 DNA reads TGTGCCAGCAGCCTTTCTTCCGGGGAGCTGTTTTTT.

The chain joins TRBV11-2 to TRBJ2-2; D is possibly TRBD1 (5 bases). Germline lookup yields CDR1 SGHAT and CDR2 FQNNGV. V shed 5 bases and J shed 2 bases, with 12 bases lying between them. The CDR3 totals 15 residues. Here the CDR3 DNA reads TGTGCCAGCAGCCCTATTGACAGAAACACCGGGGAGCTGTTTTTT. Its protein product is CASSPIDRNTGELFF. The full variable domain, its missing parts supplied by reference TRBV11-2 and TRBJ2-2, is EAGVAQSPRYKIIEKRQSVAFWCNPISGHATLYWYQQILGQGPKLLIQFQNNGVVDDSQLPKDRFSAERLKGVDSTLKIQPAKLEDSAVYLCASSPIDRNTGELFFGEGSRLTVL.

V gene TRBV13 combines with J gene TRBJ1-1; D remains unclear. V lost 0 bases to trimming and J lost 6 bases, with 14 bases between them. Germline V gene sequence: CDR1 PRHDT, CDR2 FYEKMQ (reference sequence). The CDR3 runs to 15 residues. The CDR3 DNA reads TGTGCCAGCAGCTTAGGCCGCACCATAGACCCTGAAGCTTTCTTT. Amino acid sequence: CASSLGRTIDPEAFF.

A single count supports this clone. The chain couples TRBV19 to TRBJ2-5; possible D gene TRBD2, 6 bases. The length of the CDR3 is 14 residues. Per the germline V gene, CDR1 is LNHDA and CDR2 is SQIVND (reference sequence). Trimming took off 3 bases at V and 4 bases at J, with 12 bases between the two ends. The CDR3 here is CASSMGSGSETQYF. The DNA of the CDR3 is TGTGCCAGTAGTATGGGGAGCGGGTCAGAGACCCAGTACTTC. Looking up the rest from reference TRBV19 and TRBJ2-5 gives the full variable domain: DGGITQSPKYLFRKEGQNVTLSCEQNLNHDAMYWYRQDPGQGLRLIYYSQIVNDFQKGDIAEGYSVSREKKESFPLTVTSAQKNPTAFYLCASSMGSGSETQYFGPGTRLLVL.

V usage is TRBV7-2 and J usage is TRBJ1-2, with TRBD1 matching over 9 bases. The CDR3 consists of 15 residues. Germline loops: CDR1 SGHTA, CDR2 FQGNSA. With V trimmed by 5 bases and J by 5 bases, 9 bases remained unmatched. The CDR3: CASSPPGTGIYGYTF. CDR3 DNA sequence: TGTGCCAGCAGCCCTCCCGGGACAGGGATATATGGCTACACCTTC.

The chain joins TRBV14 to TRBJ1-2, with D possibly TRBD1 on 5 matching bases. Per the germline V gene, CDR1 is SGHDN and CDR2 is FVKESK. The CDR3 is made up of 15 amino acids. Trimming took off 0 bases at V and 8 bases at J, with 16 bases between the two ends. The CDR3 here is CASSQEGGRGYGYTF. CDR3 nucleotide sequence: TGTGCCAGCAGCCAAGAGGGCGGGAGGGGATACGGCTACACCTTC. Drawing the rest from reference TRBV14 and TRBJ1-2, the complete variable domain is EAGVTQFPSHSVIEKGQTVTLRCDPISGHDNLYWYRRVMGKEIKFLLHFVKESKQDESGMPNNRFLAERTGGTYSTLKVQPAELEDSGVYFCASSQEGGRGYGYTFGSGTRLTVV.

This chain connects TRBV18 to TRBJ2-4, with 8 nucleotides matching TRBD1. Trimming took 3 bases from V and 3 from J; bases not matched to a gene: 7. CDR1 KGHSH and CDR2 LQKENI come from the germline V gene. This CDR3 spans 16 amino acids. The CDR3 DNA sequence: TGTGCCAGCTCACCTGACCTAGGGACAGGCAAAAACATTCAGTACTTC. Its protein product is CASSPDLGTGKNIQYF.

The chain joins TRBV11-3 to TRBJ1-2, with D uncertain. The CDR3 consists of 15 residues. The V gene's germline CDR1 is SGHNT and CDR2 YENEEA. V was cut by 5 bases and J by 6 bases, with 19 bases left in between. In DNA, the CDR3 is TGTGCCAGCAGCCCTAGTCCAGTAATTTCGGATGGCTACACCTTC. Protein sequence: CASSPSPVISDGYTF.

This clone was recorded only once. The rearrangement links TRBV11-2 to TRBJ1-2; 7 positions match TRBD1. After removal of 3 bases from V and 4 bases from J, the junction contained 11 bases not matched to a gene. Per germline, CDR1 SGHAT and CDR2 FQNNGV. CDR3 size: 16 residues. The CDR3 loop is CASSLLGKGATYGYTF. In DNA, the CDR3 is TGTGCCAGCAGCTTGCTCGGAAAGGGGGCGACCTATGGCTACACCTTC.

Only one count was recorded for this clone. The V call is TRBV5-1, the J call TRBJ2-4; TRBD1 might be the D (6 bases). The V end was cut by 4 bases, the J end by 5 bases, with 13 bases between. The CDR3 sequence is 14 residues long. The germline V gene has CDR1 SGHRS and CDR2 YFSETQ. The CDR3: CASSEDSFQNIQYF. The DNA of the CDR3 is TGCGCCAGCAGCGAGGACAGTTTCCAAAACATTCAGTACTTC.

V and J are TRBV19 and TRBJ1-6; TRBD1 matches at 7 bases. CDR1 and CDR2 (germline): LNHDA, SQIVND (reference sequence). Losses at the gene ends were 6 bases for V and 7 bases for J; bases not matched to a gene: 9. The CDR3 consists of 15 residues. CDR3 nucleotides: TGTGCCAGTAGAACGTTACAGGGGCTGAATTCACCCCTCCACTTT. This encodes CASRTLQGLNSPLHF.

The V and J genes are TRBV27 and TRBJ1-2, with D unresolved. The CDR3 contains 13 residues. The V and J ends lost 6 bases and 8 bases respectively, with 16 bases between them. Germline V lookup: CDR1 MNHEY, CDR2 SMNVEV (reference sequence). The DNA of the CDR3 is TGTGCCAGCAGCCCGTTGTCAGTGTGGGGCTACACCTTC. Its translation: CASSPLSVWGYTF.

This clone has a handful of counts. This chain connects TRBV6-5 to TRBJ2-7; 7 positions match TRBD2. V was clipped by 1 base and J by 0 bases; unmatched bases: 6. This CDR3 spans 16 amino acids. Germline-derived CDR1 and CDR2 are MNHEY and SVGAGI. The CDR3 protein is CASSYYPLASSYEQYF. Written as DNA, the CDR3 is TGTGCCAGCAGTTACTACCCACTAGCGAGCTCCTACGAGCAGTACTTC.

The gene calls are TRBV14 and TRBJ2-7; tentative D call: TRBD1 (5 bases). Deletions cut 4 bases from V and 3 bases from J, with 10 bases between. CDR1 SGHDN and CDR2 FVKESK come from the germline V gene. The CDR3 consists of 13 residues. In nucleotides, the CDR3 is TGTGCCAGCAGCCTAGGAAGGGGCTACGAGCAGTACTTC. It translates to CASSLGRGYEQYF.

The V call is TRBV4-1, the J call TRBJ2-7; 9 positions agree with TRBD1. This CDR3 contains 17 residues. CDR1 is MGHRA and CDR2 is YSYEKL in the germline V gene. The J segment lost 1 base and the V segment lost 1 base, leaving 8 bases of the junction unmatched. CDR3 sequence reads: CASSQVGDRGYSYEQYF. CDR3 sequence (DNA): TGCGCCAGCAGCCAAGTTGGCGACAGGGGGTATTCCTACGAGCAGTACTTC.

The chain links TRBV19 to TRBJ1-1, with 7 bases that match TRBD1. The CDR3 has 15 amino acids. Germline CDR1 and CDR2: LNHDA and SQIVND (reference sequence). Unmatched junction bases numbered 7, after V lost 5 bases and J lost 1 base. The CDR3 loop reads CASSRRGIANTEAFF. The CDR3 DNA is TGTGCCAGTAGTCGCAGGGGGATTGCGAACACTGAAGCTTTCTTT.

J is TRBJ2-2 and V is TRBV11-1, with D possibly matching TRBD1 (5 bases). Germline V gene sequence: CDR1 SGHAT, CDR2 FQDESV (reference sequence). The CDR3 length is 14 residues. V lost 5 bases to trimming and J lost 1 base, with 8 bases between them. The CDR3 bases are TGTGCCAGCAGCGCCGGACAGAACACCGGGGAGCTGTTTTTT. As protein: CASSAGQNTGELFF.